Listed here is a single T cell receptor beta chain. This record comes from a study of control samples from healthy donors and cancer patients. The CDR3 consists of 15 residues. Germline V gives CDR1 KGHDR, CDR2 SFDVKD. Trimming took 3 bases from V and 7 from J; bases not matched to a gene: 9. Produced via immunoSEQ multiplex PCR; TCRdb's table is partial and in-frame only. The table has approximately 150,000 clones, roughly 91% seen once. J is TRBJ2-7 and V is TRBV24-1; 9 bases match TRBD1. The TCR originated in a man aged 45-65 years with head and neck cancer. Material for sequencing was PBMCs. Written as DNA, the CDR3 is TGTGCCACCAGTGATCCCAGGACAGGGGTAGGGGAGCAGTACTTC. Encoded protein: CATSDPRTGVGEQYF.